This T cell receptor (beta chain) emerged from a study of OX40 agonist ivuxolimab in advanced cancers. Overall study context: Dose-escalation subjects each had hepatocellular carcinoma, melanoma, renal cell or head and neck cancer.

As for this clone: Its antigen is unknown.

The study, taken as a whole, reports: In CD8+ T cells, expanded clones were on average more numerous than in CD4+. Among some nonresponders, normalized T-cell clonal expansion was also low.

Method: immunoSEQ multiplex PCR; TCRdb's copy keeps in-frame clones and lacks some. The top ten hold 0.48% of the sample, which has under 110,000 clones, roughly nine tenths seen once. The CDR3 sequence is 14 residues long. Germline lookup yields CDR1 SGHRS and CDR2 YFSETQ. V was shortened by 0 bases and J by 3 bases, with 7 bases between the two germline ends. The starting material was CD4+ or CD8+ T cells sorted from blood, obtained in a trial of the OX40 agonist ivuxolimab. This rearrangement joins TRBV5-1 to TRBJ1-5; D not certain. This TCR was sampled from an adult with an advanced solid tumor such as melanoma, head and neck, liver or kidney cancer. CDR3 region: CASSLDGNNQPQHF. Here the CDR3 DNA reads TGCGCCAGCAGCTTGGATGGTAACAATCAGCCCCAGCATTTT.